These 25 T cell receptor beta chains were all obtained from the same sample, sequenced in a study of regulatory T cells in long-lasting Graves disease. Regarding time point: newly diagnosed GD, antithyroid drugs for less than 3 months. The TCR library was prepared using RNA isolated from PBMCs. Arm-PCR with iRepertoire HTBI primers amplified the CDR3 regions for these TCR beta libraries. TCRdb fed the multiplex PCR reads into MiXCR, producing one record per CDR3 protein. This table has 390,000 or so distinct CDR3 sequences, around 11% appearing once. These same records also appear under a second study, on T cells in Graves' hyperthyroidism and ophthalmopathy.

The sample in question was peripheral blood mononuclear cells (PBMCs), obtained at new diagnosis, from a patient treated with antithyroid drugs. These receptors were obtained from a woman aged 18-29 years with Graves disease.

This clonotype was counted a few times. This may stem from a read error, because a much larger clone lies one nucleotide away. The chain uses TRBV12-3 or TRBV12-4 and TRBJ2-3, with no clear D. V was cut by 5 bases and J by 6 bases, with 18 bases left in between. The CDR3 is made up of 15 amino acids. The chain's CDR3 is CASSLNFPEVDTQYF. DNA for the CDR3: TGTGCCAGCAGTCTCAACTTCCCCGAAGTCGATACGCAGTATTTT.

This clonotype was found many times. This sequence joins TRBV5-1 and TRBJ2-1; 11 positions agree with TRBD1. The CDR3 is made up of 16 amino acids. The germline CDR1 and CDR2 sequences are SGHRS and YFSETQ. Unmatched junction bases numbered 11, after V lost 5 bases and J lost 7 bases. The CDR3: CASSPSGTGGSNEQFF. CDR3 bases: TGCGCCAGCAGTCCCAGCGGGACAGGGGGGTCTAATGAGCAGTTCTTC.

In regard to this clonotype: One end of the junction does not line up with germline, which may come from a read error. The V and J genes are TRBV11-2 and TRBJ1-4; weak D call: TRBD1 (6 bases). This CDR3 is 15 amino acids long. Germline V gene data show CDR1 as SGHAT and CDR2 as FQNNGV. The CDR3 region is CASSLVTGLNGKLFF. Written as DNA, the CDR3 is TGTGCCAGCAGCTTAGTGACAGGACTAAATGGAAAACTGTTTTTT. The variable domain in full, completed from reference TRBV11-2 and TRBJ1-4, reads EAGVAQSPRYKIIEKRQSVAFWCNPISGHATLYWYQQILGQGPKLLIQFQNNGVVDDSQLPKDRFSAERLKGVDSTLKIQPAKLEDSAVYLCASSLVTGLNGKLFFGSGTQLSVL.

This clonotype was seen only a few times. It may be a read error: a sequence one base away is much more abundant. The CDR3 end shows no conserved phenylalanine or tryptophan, and so a read error is likely. The CDR3 loop reads CASSKGRWEREQFL. The DNA for the CDR3 is TGCGCCAGCAGCAAAGGGAGGTGGGAGAGGGAGCAGTTCCTC. The chain joins TRBV5-1 to TRBJ2-1; possible D gene TRBD2, 6 bases. CDR3 size: 14 residues. V gave up 4 bases and J gave up 10 bases, with 18 bases separating them. Germline-derived CDR1 and CDR2 are SGHRS and YFSETQ.

This clonotype has ten or more counts. The V call is TRBV2, the J call TRBJ2-1, with D hard to call. The CDR3 consists of 14 residues. The V gene lost 8 bases and the J gene lost 2 bases, with 13 bases spanning the gap. Germline V gives CDR1 SNHLY, CDR2 FYNNEI. CDR3: CASGSWETYNEQFF. CDR3 DNA: TGTGCCAGCGGTTCCTGGGAAACCTACAATGAGCAGTTCTTC. Full variable domain (remainder filled in from reference TRBV2 and TRBJ2-1): EPEVTQTPSHQVTQMGQEVILRCVPISNHLYFYWYRQILGQKVEFLVSFYNNEISEKSEIFDDQFSVERPDGSNFTLKIRSTKLEDSAMYFCASGSWETYNEQFFGPGTRLTVL.

This chain uses TRBV28 with TRBJ2-7, with 14 bases fitting TRBD2. This CDR3 comprises 18 residues. CDR1 MDHEN and CDR2 SYDVKM come from the germline V gene. V was pared by 3 bases and J by 4 bases, with 11 bases of the junction left unmatched. Here the CDR3 reads CASSFGTSGGQGAYEQYV. Here the CDR3 DNA reads TGTGCCAGCAGTTTTGGGACTAGCGGGGGCCAGGGGGCATACGAGCAGTACGTC.

This clonotype was recorded at least ten times. CDR3 amino acids: CASSHRGDSKNIQYF. CDR3 in DNA: TGTGCCAGCAGCCACCGGGGGGACAGTAAAAACATTCAGTACTTC. This rearrangement joins TRBV7-2 to TRBJ2-4; D may match TRBD1 or TRBD2 (7 bases each). The CDR3 consists of 15 residues. Trimming took 5 bases from V and 4 from J, leaving 15 bases between them. The V gene's germline CDR1 is SGHTA and CDR2 FQGNSA.

Many counts were recorded for this clonotype. The chain couples TRBV6-1 to TRBJ2-1; possibly TRBD1 for D (6 bases). The J call is uncertain, as TRBJ2-5 better fits the DNA end. The CDR3 has 15 residues. CDR1 is MNHNS and CDR2 is SASEGT in the germline V gene. This CDR3 reads CASSLGTPARETQYF. For the CDR3, the DNA is TGTGCCAGCAGTCTCGGGACACCCGCCAGAGAGACCCAGTACTTC.

This clonotype has more than one count but fewer than ten. The chain recombines TRBV4-1 with TRBJ2-1; D remains ambiguous. The CDR3 extends over 16 amino acids. V lost 4 bases to trimming and J lost 0 bases, with 13 bases between them. Germline V gene sequence: CDR1 MGHRA, CDR2 YSYEKL. The chain's CDR3 is CASSLNSPSSYNEQFF. DNA of the CDR3: TGCGCCAGCAGCCTGAACAGCCCTAGCTCCTACAATGAGCAGTTCTTC.

V usage is TRBV19 and J usage is TRBJ1-6, with TRBD1 matching 10 bases. The germline V gene has CDR1 LNHDA and CDR2 SQIVND (reference sequence). The length of the CDR3 is 15 residues. The V segment lost 5 bases and the J segment 6 bases; nucleotides outside the gene matches: 4. This CDR3 reads CASSPWDRGNSPLHF. As DNA, the CDR3 is TGTGCCAGTAGTCCCTGGGACAGGGGTAATTCACCCCTCCACTTT.

The V gene is TRBV15, the J gene TRBJ2-7; TRBD1 is a possible D gene (5 bases). Trimming took off 7 bases at V and 5 bases at J, with 15 bases between the two ends. Germline CDR1 LNHNV, CDR2 YYDKDF (reference sequence). CDR3 size: 13 residues. In nucleotides, the CDR3 is TGTGCCACCAAAAGGCAGGGCAGAGACGAGCAGTACTTC. This codes for CATKRQGRDEQYF.

For this clonotype: A far larger clone is off by one base, so a read error is likely. V gene TRBV28 combines with J gene TRBJ2-5; TRBD2 might be the D (5 bases). The closer fit of TRBJ2-7 to the DNA end suggests the J call may be wrong. The CDR3 extends over 16 amino acids. Germline V gene lookup returns CDR1 MDHEN and CDR2 SYDVKM. CDR3 nucleotide sequence: TGTGCCAGCAGAACATCGCGTCGGCGGAGGCCCAACGAGCAGTACTTC. Its translation: CASRTSRRRRPNEQYF.

This clonotype was counted ten times or more. The chain employs TRBV5-1 and TRBJ2-3, with D possibly matching TRBD2 (5 bases). The CDR3 runs 14 residues. In germline, CDR1 is SGHRS, CDR2 YFSETQ. V lost 0 bases and J lost 5, with 10 bases in between. The CDR3 reads CASSLGLSEDTQYF. CDR3 DNA sequence: TGCGCCAGCAGCTTGGGACTATCGGAAGATACGCAGTATTTT.

This clonotype has at least ten counts. This rearrangement joins TRBV28 to TRBJ2-5; D gene uncertain. With 5 bases removed from V and 5 bases from J, the gap between germline ends came to 15 bases. Per germline, CDR1 MDHEN and CDR2 SYDVKM. The CDR3 has 14 residues. The CDR3 region has the DNA TGTGCCAGCAGTCCCTACCTATTGCGGGAGACCCAGTACTTC. This encodes CASSPYLLRETQYF.

At least ten counts were recorded for this clonotype. The V call is TRBV6-1, the J call TRBJ1-6; possible D gene TRBD1, 5 bases. The CDR3 consists of 14 residues. In germline, CDR1 is MNHNS, CDR2 SASEGT. V was clipped by 4 bases and J by 7 bases, with 11 bases between them. CDR3 in amino acids: CASSVGGGNSPLHF. The CDR3 nucleotides read TGTGCCAGCAGTGTGGGGGGGGGGAATTCACCCCTCCACTTT.

This chain links TRBV25-1 with TRBJ2-7, with D maybe TRBD1 (6 bases). Germline CDR1 and CDR2: MGHDK and SYGVNS. The CDR3 loop spans 11 amino acids. V lost 10 bases and J lost 6, with 13 bases in between. DNA of the CDR3: TGTGCCACCCAATTGGGGGCCGAGCAGTACTTC. Protein product: CATQLGAEQYF.

The chain employs TRBV4-1 and TRBJ1-1; D gene unclear. Per the germline V gene, CDR1 is MGHRA and CDR2 is YSYEKL. The CDR3 length is 15 residues. V dropped 10 bases and J dropped 3 bases, with 21 bases sitting between them. CDR3 coding DNA: TGCGCCACTACGTCATCGGTGTCCGGGGACACTGAAGCTTTCTTT. Its protein is CATTSSVSGDTEAFF.

Ten or more counts support this clonotype. The chain uses TRBV30 and TRBJ1-5, with D hard to call. Trimming stripped 0 bases from V and 6 bases from J, with 6 bases between. CDR3 length equals 12 residues. Germline CDR1 GTSNPN, CDR2 SVGIG (reference sequence). Written as DNA, the CDR3 is TGTGCCTGGAGTGTATCTGGTCAGCCCCAGCATTTT. It yields the protein CAWSVSGQPQHF.

The sample holds many counts of this clonotype. The V and J genes are TRBV24-1 and TRBJ2-3; D call uncertain. This CDR3 contains 15 residues. The V gene's germline CDR1 is KGHDR and CDR2 SFDVKD. V shed 5 bases and J shed 0 bases, with 11 bases lying between them. The CDR3 DNA reads TGTGCCACCAGTGCAGCAGGCCCTAGCACAGATACGCAGTATTTT. It encodes CATSAAGPSTDTQYF.

The table lists this clonotype with many counts. V and J are TRBV6-1 and TRBJ2-1; TRBD2 aligns across 7 bases. The CDR3 is made up of 14 amino acids. The V gene end was trimmed by 2 bases and the J gene end by 4 bases; junction bases not matched to a gene: 2. The germline gives CDR1 MNHNS, CDR2 SASEGT. CDR3 nucleotides: TGTGCCAGCAGTGAATGGGAGGGTTACAATGAGCAGTTCTTC. Translated, it gives CASSEWEGYNEQFF.

The table lists this clonotype with a few counts. The chain uses TRBV7-9 and TRBJ2-3; D gene ambiguous. Germline V gene sequence: CDR1 SEHNR, CDR2 FQNEAQ (reference sequence). CDR3 length: 15 amino acids. V lost 4 bases and J lost 1, with 12 bases in between. The CDR3 loop reads CASSSRFSGTDTQYF. The CDR3 coding sequence is TGTGCCAGCAGCTCCCGTTTTTCGGGCACAGATACGCAGTATTTT.

The chain links TRBV20-1 to TRBJ2-4, with 9 bases identical to TRBD2. The germline gives CDR1 DFQATT, CDR2 SNEGSKA (reference sequence). CDR3 length: 15 residues. Trimming removed 6 bases from V and 6 bases from J; junction bases left unmatched: 12. The CDR3 bases are TGCAGTGCCTCTAGCCCGCGGGGGGGAAGAAACATTCAGTACTTC. Protein: CSASSPRGGRNIQYF.

This clonotype was found many times. The chain links TRBV28 to TRBJ1-5, with unresolved D. The germline V gene encodes CDR1 MDHEN and CDR2 SYDVKM. CDR3 size: 17 residues. The germline V and J ends were trimmed by 4 bases and 0 bases, with 16 bases remaining between them. In DNA, the CDR3 is TGTGCCAGCAGTTGGCCAAAAGATACCTATAGCAATCAGCCCCAGCATTTT. Residues: CASSWPKDTYSNQPQHF.

Remarks on this clonotype: A read error may be the cause here, since a much bigger clone is one base away. V gene TRBV7-9 combines with J gene TRBJ1-3; no reliable D call. Germline loops: CDR1 SEHNR, CDR2 FQNEAQ (reference sequence). Trimming stripped 6 bases from V and 2 bases from J, with 8 bases between. The CDR3 length is 13 residues. Written as DNA, the CDR3 is TGTGCCAGCAGTTCAGAGACTGGAAACACCATATATTTT. The encoded protein is CASSSETGNTIYF.

This clonotype was recorded many times. CDR3 protein: CASSLTSGIPYEQYF. The CDR3, as DNA: TGTGCCAGCAGCTTGACTAGCGGGATCCCCTACGAGCAGTACTTC. The chain uses TRBV11-1 and TRBJ2-7, with 11 bases identical to TRBD2. This CDR3 is built from 15 residues. J lost 2 bases, V lost 3 bases, and 3 bases had no gene match. Germline V gene sequence: CDR1 SGHAT, CDR2 FQDESV (reference sequence).